This is a list of T cell receptor beta chains from one sample in a study of CD8+CD57+ T cells in acquired aplastic anemia. TCRdb called the reads again in MiXCR, with one record for every CDR3 protein. The sample holds about 210,000 distinct CDR3 sequences, 34% seen once. Sequencing was performed on sorted CD4+, CD8+, or CD8+CD57+ T cells (not recorded which) from PBMCs. The receptors come from a human donor in good health, serving as a control. CDR3s include the opening cysteine and the closing phenylalanine or tryptophan. A D gene is named only where the DNA matches it firmly. Clone size is stated in some rows and not others, as once, few, many or a class when expanded.

j_call d_call clone_size v_call cdr3_aa cdr3_nt
TRBJ1-2 TRBD1 many TRBV2 CASKGDSGGYGYTF TGTGCCAGCAAGGGGGACAGCGGGGGCTATGGCTACACCTTC
TRBJ2-7 TRBD1 NA TRBV28 CASSFRSDRGSYEQYF TGTGCCAGCAGTTTTCGATCGGACAGGGGCTCCTACGAGCAGTACTTC
TRBJ2-1 TRBD2 NA TRBV12-3/TRBV12-4 CASSPTPPLAGVGSEQFF TGTGCCAGCAGCCCAACCCCCCCACTAGCGGGAGTCGGTAGTGAGCAGTTCTTC
TRBJ1-1 NA few TRBV11-1 CASSLVLTARALNTEAFF TGTGCCAGCAGCTTAGTATTGACAGCTCGGGCTTTGAACACTGAAGCTTTCTTT
TRBJ2-5 TRBD2 few TRBV20-1 CSARDPLGGSGQETQYF TGCAGTGCTAGAGATCCCCTCGGGGGGAGCGGCCAAGAGACCCAGTACTTC
TRBJ1-2 NA many TRBV5-5 CASIRTREMYGYTF TGTGCCAGCATCCGGACCCGGGAAATGTATGGCTACACCTTC
TRBJ2-1 TRBD2 NA TRBV10-3 CAIDAGGGDGQFF TGTGCCATCGACGCGGGAGGGGGAGATGGGCAGTTCTTC
TRBJ1-6 NA many TRBV5-1 CASSVDIRSYNSPLHF TGCGCCAGCAGCGTGGACATTCGCTCCTATAATTCACCCCTCCACTTT
TRBJ2-7 NA many TRBV12-3/TRBV12-4 CASSLFATGHGRSYEQYF TGTGCCAGCAGTTTGTTTGCGACGGGCCACGGACGTTCCTACGAGCAGTACTTC
TRBJ2-7 NA many TRBV5-1 CASSLDPGTYEQYF TGCGCCAGCAGCTTGGACCCAGGAACCTACGAGCAGTACTTC
TRBJ1-2 NA NA TRBV2 CASSPGTDSYGYTF TGTGCCAGCAGCCCCGGGACGGACTCCTATGGCTACACCTTC
TRBJ2-1 NA many TRBV15 CATSRDRGAGSYNEQFF TGTGCCACCAGCAGAGATCGTGGGGCAGGCTCCTACAATGAGCAGTTCTTC
TRBJ2-1 TRBD1 NA TRBV10-3 CASSEYPGQGSYNEQFF TGTGCCAGCAGTGAATACCCGGGACAGGGGTCCTACAATGAGCAGTTCTTC
TRBJ1-2 TRBD1 few TRBV30 CAWSVPDRAGYGYTF TGTGCCTGGAGTGTACCCGACAGGGCGGGATATGGCTACACCTTC